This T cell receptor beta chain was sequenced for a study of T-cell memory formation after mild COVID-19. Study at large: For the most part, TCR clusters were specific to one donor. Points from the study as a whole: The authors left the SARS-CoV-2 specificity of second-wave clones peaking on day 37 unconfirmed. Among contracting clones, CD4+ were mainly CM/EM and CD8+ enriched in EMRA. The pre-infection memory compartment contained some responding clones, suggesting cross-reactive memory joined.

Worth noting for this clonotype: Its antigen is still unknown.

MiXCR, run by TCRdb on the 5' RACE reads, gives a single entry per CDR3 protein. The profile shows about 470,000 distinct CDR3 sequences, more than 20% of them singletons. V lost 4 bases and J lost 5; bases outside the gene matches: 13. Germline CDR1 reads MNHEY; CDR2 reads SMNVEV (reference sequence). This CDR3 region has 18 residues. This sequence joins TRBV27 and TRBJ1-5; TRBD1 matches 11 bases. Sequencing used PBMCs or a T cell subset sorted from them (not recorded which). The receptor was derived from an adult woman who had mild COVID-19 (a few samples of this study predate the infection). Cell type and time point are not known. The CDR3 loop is CASSSYGQGARRDQPQHF. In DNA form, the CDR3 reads TGTGCCAGCAGTTCTTACGGACAGGGGGCGAGGAGGGATCAGCCCCAGCATTTT.